The rows below give T cell receptor beta chains drawn from one sample of a study of T cells in narcolepsy. The table came from immunoSEQ multiplex PCR; TCRdb's copy has only in-frame clones and leaves some out. The sample contains roughly 8,100 clones, around 61% of which appear only once. The sequenced sample was CD45RA- memory CD8+ T cells from PBMCs. These receptors originate from a human donor with narcolepsy. CDR3s include the opening cysteine and the closing phenylalanine or tryptophan. The D gene is left open where the match is weak. Rows may omit the clone size; those that give it use once, few, many or a size class.

d_call j_call v_call clone_size cdr3_nt cdr3_aa
NA TRBJ1-1 TRBV7-8 NA TGTGCCAGCAGCTTAGGGGGGGGTTCTGAAGCTTTCTTT CASSLGGGSEAFF
NA TRBJ1-3 TRBV28 NA TGTGCCAGCAGTTTAGGCTCTTCTGGAAACACCATATATTTT CASSLGSSGNTIYF
TRBD1 TRBJ1-6 TRBV7-9 few TGTGCCAGCACCACAGGGGCTGGGTCACCCCTCCACTTT CASTTGAGSPLHF
NA TRBJ2-1 TRBV7-9 NA TGTGCCAGCAGCGCCTGGGGCCTTTCCTACAATGAGCAGTTCTTC CASSAWGLSYNEQFF
NA TRBJ1-2 TRBV6-8 NA TGTGCCAGCAGCCTCCCCGGACGAGGCTACACCTTC CASSLPGRGYTF
NA TRBJ1-1 TRBV2 NA TGTGCCAGCAGTGAGCCGATGAACACTGAAGCTTTCTTT CASSEPMNTEAFF
TRBD2 TRBJ2-1 TRBV7-7 few TGTGCCAGCAGCTTAGCTCCGGGACTAGCGGGGGGGTACAATGAGCAGTTCTTC CASSLAPGLAGGYNEQFF
NA TRBJ1-5 TRBV11-1 NA TGTGCCAGCAGCGTGAGAGGGAACCATCAGCCCCAGCATTTT CASSVRGNHQPQHF
NA TRBJ2-1 TRBV6-1 NA TGTGCCAGCAGTGAACTCCAGTTCTTC CASSELQFF
TRBD1 TRBJ1-2 TRBV14 NA TGTGCCAGCAGCCAACCAGGGGGCAATGGCTACACCTTC CASSQPGGNGYTF
TRBD1 TRBJ1-1 TRBV30 few TGTGCCTGGAGTGTATGGGCAGGGGGCACTGAAGCTTTCTTT CAWSVWAGGTEAFF
NA TRBJ2-7 TRBV5-1 NA TGCGCCAGCAGCTTGGATACCCACGAGCAGTACTTC CASSLDTHEQYF
NA TRBJ2-7 TRBV11-2 NA TGTGCCAGCAGCTCCCTTAAAGCGTACGAGCAGTACTTC CASSSLKAYEQYF
TRBD1 TRBJ2-2 TRBV6-5 few TGTGCCAGCAGCCTGGGACAGGGGGAGCTGTTTTTT CASSLGQGELFF
TRBD2 TRBJ2-1 TRBV7-7 few TGTGCTAGCAGCTTAACACTAGCGGCGTACAATGAGCAGTTCTTC CASSLTLAAYNEQFF
NA TRBJ2-7 TRBV5-1 NA TGCGCCAGCAGCTTGGCCACGACCCTCAAGGGGGGCGCGGACGAGCAGTACTTC CASSLATTLKGGADEQYF
NA TRBJ1-1 TRBV4-2 few TGTGCCAGCAGCCAAGCCGTGGGGTCGAACACTGAAGCTTTCTTT CASSQAVGSNTEAFF
TRBD2 TRBJ2-7 TRBV6-5 NA TGTGCCAGCAGTTACGGGCGCGGGGGGGGCTACGAGCAGTACTTC CASSYGRGGGYEQYF
NA TRBJ1-1 TRBV10-3 few TGTGCCATCAGCATCGGGGATGCGGGGTTGAACACTGAAGCTTTCTTT CAISIGDAGLNTEAFF
TRBD1 TRBJ1-1 TRBV28 medium-sized TGTGCCAGCAGTGTCACAGGGACAGCTGCTGAAGCTTTCTTT CASSVTGTAAEAFF
TRBD2 TRBJ2-3 TRBV4-3 NA TGCGCCAGCAGCCAAGATATCGGGGGGGCCACAGATACGCAGTATTTT CASSQDIGGATDTQYF
NA TRBJ1-2 TRBV27 NA TGTGCCAGCAGTTCACTCCGGGAGCCACCCTCACATGGCTACACCTTC CASSSLREPPSHGYTF
NA TRBJ2-7 TRBV5-5 NA TGTGCCAGCAGCGAGCGGACTTACTCCTACGAGCAGTACTTC CASSERTYSYEQYF
NA TRBJ1-5 TRBV6-5 NA TGTGCCAGCAGTTACAGTAGCAATCAGCCCCAGCATTTT CASSYSSNQPQHF
TRBD1 TRBJ2-7 TRBV19 NA TGTGCCAGTAGTCCTTACCCCCCGGACAGGACGATCATCTACGAGCAGTACTTC CASSPYPPDRTIIYEQYF
NA TRBJ2-4 TRBV4-3 NA TGCGCCAGCAGCCAAGATCTGTCAGGGACCAAAAACATTCAGTACTTC CASSQDLSGTKNIQYF
TRBD2 TRBJ2-3 TRBV7-9 NA TGTGCCAGCAGTGAAGTAGCGGGGGTTACTATCACAGATACGCAGTATTTT CASSEVAGVTITDTQYF
NA TRBJ1-1 TRBV7-8 once TGTGCCAGCAGCTTAGTTTCGGGGGACACTGAAGCTTTCTTT CASSLVSGDTEAFF
TRBD2 TRBJ2-3 TRBV28 few TGTGCCAGCAGTTTAGCGGGGGGGATCGAGATACAGCAGTATTTT CASSLAGGIEIQQYF
NA TRBJ2-3 TRBV19 NA TGTGCCAGTAGTATCAGTAGCAGCTTCACAGATACGCAGTATTTT CASSISSSFTDTQYF
NA TRBJ2-1 TRBV6-4 NA TGTGCCAGCAGTGAGGGGGGGGCGGGGAATGAGCAGTTCTTC CASSEGGAGNEQFF
TRBD2 TRBJ2-7 TRBV9 NA TGTGCCAGCAGCGTCACTAGCGGGGGATACGAGCAGTACTTC CASSVTSGGYEQYF
NA TRBJ2-5 TRBV6-6 NA TGTGCCAGCAGTTACAGGGGATCCCTTGGGGAGACCCAGTACTTC CASSYRGSLGETQYF
NA TRBJ2-7 TRBV7-9 NA TGTGCCAGCAGATCGGACCTCTACGAGCAGTACTTC CASRSDLYEQYF
TRBD1 TRBJ1-2 TRBV2 NA TGCGCCAGCAACCCCGGGACGGGACAGGGAGACTATGGCTACACCTTC CASNPGTGQGDYGYTF
TRBD1 TRBJ2-7 TRBV4-1 NA TGCGCCAGCAGCCAAGTGGGACAGGGTTACGAGCAGTACTTC CASSQVGQGYEQYF
TRBD2 TRBJ2-1 TRBV4-3 NA TGCGCCAGCAGCCAAGATAGCGGGGAGGCCTACAATGAGCAGTTCTTC CASSQDSGEAYNEQFF
NA TRBJ2-5 TRBV10-2 NA TGCGCCAGCAGCATAGGAGAGGAGGGAGAGACCCAGTACTTC CASSIGEEGETQYF
TRBD2 TRBJ2-3 TRBV5-1 few TGCGCCAGCAGCTCCGCTTCCTGGCGGGGGGGCGCAGATACGCAGTATTTT CASSSASWRGGADTQYF
NA TRBJ2-5 TRBV9 medium-sized TGTGCCAGCAGCGACATCAATACAGAGACCCAGTACTTC CASSDINTETQYF
TRBD2 TRBJ2-7 TRBV27 NA TGTGCCAGCAGCCTGACTAGCGGGGGGACTTCAGAGCAGTACTTC CASSLTSGGTSEQYF
TRBD1 TRBJ2-1 TRBV11-3 NA TGTGCCAGCAGCCCGACAGGGGGTTCACATGAGCAGTTCTTC CASSPTGGSHEQFF
NA TRBJ2-7 TRBV7-6 NA TGTGCCAGCAGCTCACAGGGGGGGTACGAGCAGTACTTC CASSSQGGYEQYF
NA TRBJ1-1 TRBV21-1 NA TGTGCCAGCAGTGAAAGATTAGCACACAATTCCACTGAAGCTTTCTTT CASSERLAHNSTEAFF
TRBD1 TRBJ1-6 TRBV9 NA TGTGCCAGCAGCGTTGACAGGGCAGCGGGTTCACCCCTCCACTTT CASSVDRAAGSPLHF
NA TRBJ2-1 TRBV7-9 NA TGTGCCAGCAGCCGGACTCCCTACAATGAGCAGTTCTTC CASSRTPYNEQFF
NA TRBJ1-1 TRBV11-2 NA TGTGCCAGCACGGTTGGAGTCACTGAAGCTTTCTTT CASTVGVTEAFF
TRBD1 TRBJ1-2 TRBV9 few TGTGCCAGCAGCGTCGAGGGACAGGGGGATGATGGCTACACCTTC CASSVEGQGDDGYTF
NA TRBJ1-2 TRBV9 NA TGTGCCAGCAGCGTAGAGGGCCCCGGAGGCTACACCTTC CASSVEGPGGYTF